What follows are 12 T cell receptor beta chains derived from one specimen sequenced in a study of T cell responses to AZD1222 COVID-19 vaccine. The repertoire was sequenced with immunoSEQ multiplex PCR; TCRdb's copy has only in-frame clones and lacks some. The data contain tens of thousands of clones, about nine tenths of them seen just once; the ten biggest clones take up 1.3%. The source material was peripheral blood, sampled on day 0 of AZD1222 vaccination. Receptors originate from an adult in good health.

The chain uses TRBV7-2 and TRBJ1-1; D is unclear. CDR1 and CDR2 from the germline V gene are SGHTA and FQGNSA. This CDR3 region has 13 residues. Trimming pared 6 bases from V and 0 bases from J, leaving 8 bases between. DNA for the CDR3: TGTGCCAGCAGTTCGCAGGTGAACACTGAAGCTTTCTTT. This codes for CASSSQVNTEAFF.

V usage is TRBV9 and J usage is TRBJ2-7; 8 bases are shared with TRBD2. Trimming at V came to 2 bases and at J to 4 bases, leaving 2 bases not matched to a gene. Germline CDR1 and CDR2: SGDLS and YYNGEE. The CDR3 runs to 13 residues. CDR3 residues: CASSVSGGYEQYF. CDR3 nucleotide sequence: TGTGCCAGCAGCGTTTCGGGGGGGTACGAGCAGTACTTC. The variable domain in full, with the rest retrieved from reference TRBV9 and TRBJ2-7, is DSGVTQTPKHLITATGQRVTLRCSPRSGDLSVYWYQQSLDQGLQFLIQYYNGEERAKGNILERFSAQQFPDLHSELNLSSLELGDSALYFCASSVSGGYEQYFGPGTRLTVT.

V and J are TRBV7-3 and TRBJ2-5; 8 nucleotides match TRBD1. Germline V gene sequence: CDR1 SGHTA, CDR2 FQGTGA. The CDR3 is made up of 15 amino acids. The V gene end was trimmed by 5 bases and the J gene end by 4 bases; junction bases not matched to a gene: 9. Here the CDR3 reads CASSPRTGSVETQYF. The CDR3, as DNA: TGTGCCAGCAGCCCCAGGACAGGGTCAGTAGAGACCCAGTACTTC. The full variable domain, completed using reference TRBV7-3 and TRBJ2-5, is GAGVSQTPSNKVTEKGKYVELRCDPISGHTALYWYRQSLGQGPEFLIYFQGTGAADDSGLPNDRFFAVRPEGSVSTLKIQRTERGDSAVYLCASSPRTGSVETQYFGPGTRLLVL.

The chain is built from TRBV6-2 or TRBV6-3 and TRBJ2-5; tentative D call: TRBD1 (6 bases). Germline CDR1 MNHEY, CDR2 SVGEGT. The CDR3 contains 14 residues. V was shortened by 5 bases and J by 4 bases, with 14 bases between the two germline ends. The DNA of the CDR3 is TGTGCCAGCAGTGCCCGTGGGGGCGGAGAGACCCAGTACTTC. Its translation is CASSARGGGETQYF.

The genes are TRBV2 and TRBJ1-3; D gene ambiguous. The CDR3 is 12 residues long. Germline CDR1 SNHLY, CDR2 FYNNEI. Trimming took off 9 bases at V and 4 bases at J, with 10 bases between the two ends. The CDR3, as DNA: TGTGCCAGTGCGGTTCTGGGAAACACCATATATTTT. Its protein is CASAVLGNTIYF.

In DNA, the CDR3 is TGTGCCAGCAGCCGTCTTGAACAGGGAAGCACTGAAGCTTTCTTT. Amino acids: CASSRLEQGSTEAFF. V is TRBV7-9 and J is TRBJ1-1; possible D gene TRBD1, 6 bases. The CDR3 is 15 residues long. The V gene's germline CDR1 is SEHNR and CDR2 FQNEAQ (reference sequence). V was clipped by 5 bases and J by 4 bases, with 17 bases between them.

The DNA for the CDR3 is TGTGCCAGCAGTGAAGTCGGGCACAACACCGGGGAGCTGTTTTTT. It is translated as CASSEVGHNTGELFF. V usage is TRBV2 and J usage is TRBJ2-2, with D hard to call. The CDR3 runs to 15 residues. V gave up 1 base and J gave up 2 bases, with 8 bases separating them. Germline V gene data show CDR1 as SNHLY and CDR2 as FYNNEI.

The V and J genes are TRBV18 and TRBJ2-1; tentatively, D is TRBD1 or TRBD2 (5 bases each). The CDR3 consists of 17 residues. V was clipped by 3 bases and J by 0 bases, with 15 bases between them. Germline CDR1 is KGHSH and CDR2 is LQKENI. DNA of the CDR3: TGTGCCAGCTCACCCTTAACCGGGACCGACTCCTACAATGAGCAGTTCTTC. Protein product: CASSPLTGTDSYNEQFF.

This clone was seen more than once but under ten times. The chain uses TRBV4-1 and TRBJ1-5, with a weak D call TRBD1 (5 bases). Germline CDR1 and CDR2: MGHRA and YSYEKL. The CDR3 contains 15 residues. Trimming removed 5 bases from V and 4 bases from J, with 15 bases in between. CDR3: CASSRGVGQNQPQHF. CDR3 sequence (DNA): TGCGCCAGCAGCAGGGGCGTGGGGCAAAATCAGCCCCAGCATTTT.

The DNA of the CDR3 is TGCGCCAGCGGCAGGGGCGTAGGCACAGATACGCAGTATTTT. It translates to CASGRGVGTDTQYF. The chain carries TRBV10-2 and TRBJ2-3; possibly TRBD1 for D (6 bases). The germline CDR1 and CDR2 sequences are WSHSY and SAAADI. This CDR3 has 14 amino acids. Deletions cut 8 bases from V and 1 base from J, with 13 bases between.

V usage is TRBV9 and J usage is TRBJ2-3; 7 bases map to TRBD2. This CDR3 is built from 14 residues. The germline gives CDR1 SGDLS, CDR2 YYNGEE. J was trimmed by 1 base and V by 1 base; bases with no gene match: 0. CDR3 DNA: TGTGCCAGCAGCGTAACTAGCGGCACAGATACGCAGTATTTT. This gives the protein CASSVTSGTDTQYF.

The CDR3 sequence: CASSESGGGYNSPLHF. The CDR3 bases are TGCGCCAGCAGTGAGTCCGGGGGAGGGTATAATTCACCCCTCCACTTT. The chain joins TRBV10-2 to TRBJ1-6; tentative D call: TRBD1 (5 bases). Germline V gene data show CDR1 as WSHSY and CDR2 as SAAADI. There are 16 residues in the CDR3. Trimming removed 0 bases from V and 4 bases from J, with 10 bases in between.